These T cell receptor beta chains were read from a single sample in a study of human T cells and chemical hapten exposure. MiXCR, run by TCRdb on the RACE reads, gives a single entry per CDR3 protein. The top ten clones hold roughly 2.2% of a sample with approximately 160,000 distinct CDR3 sequences, 28% of them seen once. The material sequenced was whole blood, taken in connection with sensitization to the hapten diphenylcyclopropenone (DPC). The receptors shown here come from a young woman with alopecia areata. Some clones in this sample may be carry-over from other donors' samples. The CDR3 runs from the conserved cysteine through the conserved F or W. Fields, in order: J gene, D gene, clone size, V gene, CDR3 DNA, CDR3 protein. A D gene is named only where the DNA matches it firmly. The listing skips clone size in some rows; elsewhere it reads once, few, many or a size class.

>TRBJ2-5|TRBD2|-|TRBV13
TGTGCCAGCAGCTTAGGGGCGGGGGAGTTGAAGACCCAGTACTTC
CASSLGAGELKTQYF
>TRBJ2-1|TRBD2|few|TRBV7-2
TGTGCCAGCAGCCCCCGGGGGGCGGGAGGGTACAATGAGCAGTTCTTC
CASSPRGAGGYNEQFF
>TRBJ2-7|-|many|TRBV9
TGTGCCAGCAGCGTAGCGCAGGGTTCCTACGAGCAGTACTTC
CASSVAQGSYEQYF
>TRBJ2-3|TRBD1|few|TRBV12-5
TGTGCTAGTGGCCCCGGGCAGGGGGCATCAGATACGCAGTATTTT
CASGPGQGASDTQYF
>TRBJ2-7|TRBD2|-|TRBV6-5
TGTGCCAGCAGTAGAACCCCGGGAGGCTACGAGCAGTACTTC
CASSRTPGGYEQYF
>TRBJ2-1|-|-|TRBV15
TGTGCCACCAGCAGAGAACCACCTGAAAATGAGCAGTTCTTC
CATSREPPENEQFF
>TRBJ1-2|-|-|TRBV20-1
TGCAGTGCTATGGTGGCACATGGCTACACCTTC
CSAMVAHGYTF
>TRBJ1-1|-|-|TRBV4-3
TGCGCCAGCAGCCAAGGGGGTCGGGCTGAAGCTTTCTTT
CASSQGGRAEAFF
>TRBJ2-7|-|-|TRBV18
TGTGCCAGCTCACCGGCTACGACAGGAAGTCGGGAGCAGTACTTC
CASSPATTGSREQYF
>TRBJ2-1|TRBD1|-|TRBV3-1
TGTGCCAGCAGCCCAGAGTGGGGACAGGGAAACAATGAGCAGTTCTTC
CASSPEWGQGNNEQFF
>TRBJ1-1|-|many|TRBV29-1
TGCAGCGTCGCACGGGGAGGGATAGTCACTGAAGCTTTCTTT
CSVARGGIVTEAFF
>TRBJ2-1|-|few|TRBV6-2/TRBV6-3
TGTGCCAGCAGTTTGCGACGCTGGAATGAGCAGTTCTTC
CASSLRRWNEQFF
>TRBJ2-7|-|few|TRBV20-1
TGCAGTGTCCCTAATCCGGGACGGTCCTACGAGCAGTACTTC
CSVPNPGRSYEQYF
>TRBJ2-7|TRBD2|-|TRBV7-2
TGTGCCAGCAGCCGGGGACTAGCGGAATACGAGCAGTACTTC
CASSRGLAEYEQYF
>TRBJ1-5|-|few|TRBV4-1
TGCGCCAGCAGCCAAGATCGAAGGCAGGGAGGGAATCAGCCCCAGCATTTT
CASSQDRRQGGNQPQHF
>TRBJ2-1|-|few|TRBV7-9
TGTGCCAGCAGCTCCTCCGAGATTTCAAGCTCCTACAATGAGCAGTTCTTC
CASSSSEISSSYNEQFF
>TRBJ2-5|TRBD2|few|TRBV20-1
TGCAGTGCGCTAGCGGGGTCACAAGAGACCCAGTACTTC
CSALAGSQETQYF
>TRBJ2-5|TRBD2|-|TRBV5-1
TGCGCCAGCAGCTTGTGGACTAGCGAGACCCAGTACTTC
CASSLWTSETQYF
>TRBJ2-5|-|few|TRBV24-1
TGTGCCAAACGTGGGGGCTCTGAGACCCAGTACTTC
CAKRGGSETQYF
>TRBJ2-1|TRBD1|-|TRBV12-5
TGTGCTAGTGGTTTGGTATTGGGGACAGGGGGCAATAAGCAGTTCTTC
CASGLVLGTGGNKQFF
>TRBJ1-3|-|few|TRBV20-1
TGCAGTGCTAGAGATCAGGTCAAAGGAAACACCATATATTTT
CSARDQVKGNTIYF
>TRBJ1-2|-|-|TRBV6-2/TRBV6-3
TGTGCCAGCAGTTACGCCAGGGAAGGCTATGGCTACACCTTC
CASSYAREGYGYTF
>TRBJ2-7|TRBD2|-|TRBV2
TGTGCCAGCAGCTCTGGACTAGGGAGCTCCTACGAGCAGTACTTC
CASSSGLGSSYEQYF
>TRBJ2-5|-|-|TRBV10-2
TGCGCCAGCAGTCTGACTCAGCAGGTGGAGACCCAGTACTTC
CASSLTQQVETQYF
>TRBJ1-2|-|few|TRBV6-2/TRBV6-3
TGTGCCAGCAGTTTCGGGACCCTCTATGGCTACACCTTC
CASSFGTLYGYTF
>TRBJ2-7|-|-|TRBV29-1
TGCAGCGTTGGGGACGGGTCCTACGAGCAGTACTTC
CSVGDGSYEQYF